The 29 T cell receptor beta chains below all came from one sample that was sequenced in a study of blood T cells in healthy people across ages. The authors ran a second PCR of roughly 6 to 11 cycles using a sample-barcoded 5' primer and a J-beta primer mix. TCRdb analysed the 5' RACE reads with MiXCR anew, one entry per CDR3 protein. Of 1.5 million to 2 million distinct CDR3 sequences listed, 25% to 30% are singletons. Sequenced: blood. The receptors here all came from a young woman in good health.

This clonotype came up a few times. The chain has TRBV20-1 and TRBJ2-3, with 14 positions matching TRBD2. This CDR3 is 19 amino acids long. Per the germline V gene, CDR1 is DFQATT and CDR2 is SNEGSKA (reference sequence). V lost 3 bases and J lost 5; bases outside the gene matches: 16. The CDR3 nucleotides read TGCAGTGCTAGGGGGACTAGCGGGAGTTCCCCCCCCCTGGGAGATACGCAGTATTTT. Amino acids: CSARGTSGSSPPLGDTQYF.

There are a few counts of this clonotype. The rearrangement joins TRBV29-1 to TRBJ1-1; D is unresolved. Germline CDR1 and CDR2: SQVTM and ANQGSEA. Trimming took off 5 bases at V and 2 bases at J, with 12 bases between the two ends. The CDR3 contains 13 residues. CDR3 DNA: TGCAGCGTTCCGGACGGGATTAACACTGAAGCTTTCTTT. It specifies CSVPDGINTEAFF.

This clonotype was seen at least ten times. This chain uses TRBV7-2 with TRBJ2-6; D remains unclear. Per germline, CDR1 SGHTA and CDR2 FQGNSA. The CDR3 consists of 16 residues. V was clipped by 1 base and J by 0 bases, with 7 bases between them. The CDR3 loop reads CASSLDISSGANVLTF. The CDR3, as DNA: TGTGCCAGCAGCTTAGACATAAGCTCTGGGGCCAACGTCCTGACTTTC.

This CDR3 reads CASSYSSHGELFF. The CDR3 DNA reads as TGTGCCAGCAGTTACTCATCCCACGGGGAGCTGTTTTTT. The chain is built from TRBV6-5 and TRBJ2-2; D is unresolved. V was shortened by 0 bases and J by 7 bases, with 6 bases between the two germline ends. The germline CDR1 and CDR2 sequences are MNHEY and SVGAGI. This CDR3 has 13 residues.

This clonotype was seen repeatedly, ten times or more. This chain connects TRBV12-3 or TRBV12-4 to TRBJ2-1, with a tentative D call TRBD2 (5 bases). Trimming left V 5 bases short and J 5 bases short, with 10 bases between. The CDR3 length is 13 residues. DNA for the CDR3: TGTGCCAGCAGTCCCGCTAGCAACAATGAGCAGTTCTTC. Translating gives CASSPASNNEQFF.

In this sample, this clonotype turned up once. J is TRBJ2-5 and V is TRBV20-1, with D maybe TRBD1 (5 bases). V lost 3 bases to trimming and J lost 2 bases, with 13 bases between them. CDR3 length: 14 amino acids. The germline V gene has CDR1 DFQATT and CDR2 SNEGSKA (reference sequence). The chain's CDR3 is CSARGQGKQETQYF. DNA of the CDR3: TGCAGTGCTAGGGGGCAGGGCAAACAAGAGACCCAGTACTTC.

There are many counts of this clonotype. The chain employs TRBV7-9 and TRBJ1-5; D perhaps matches TRBD1 (6 bases). The ends were cut back, 1 base at V and 10 bases at J, with 23 bases in the middle. The CDR3 totals 17 residues. Germline V gene lookup returns CDR1 SEHNR and CDR2 FQNEAQ (reference sequence). CDR3 in DNA: TGTGCCAGCAGCTTAGGATCCCCAGGGGCTCTAATCAGCCCCCAGCATTTT. Protein: CASSLGSPGALISPQHF.

Ten or more counts support this clonotype. The rearrangement links TRBV6-5 to TRBJ2-7, with a weak D call TRBD1 (5 bases). V lost 2 bases and J 3 bases, leaving 8 bases between the germline ends. CDR1 is MNHEY, CDR2 SVGAGI, per germline. The CDR3 is made up of 13 amino acids. DNA for the CDR3: TGTGCCAGCAGTTACGGTAGGGGCTACGAGCAGTACTTC. Protein sequence: CASSYGRGYEQYF.

This chain joins TRBV28 and TRBJ1-4; D is perhaps TRBD1 (5 bases). The germline V gene encodes CDR1 MDHEN and CDR2 SYDVKM. The V end lost 7 bases, the J end lost 4 bases, and 16 bases lay between the germline ends. The CDR3 loop spans 15 amino acids. In DNA, the CDR3 is TGTGCCAGCAATGCGGGGGGTTACGATAATGAAAAACTGTTTTTT. It translates to CASNAGGYDNEKLFF.

This clonotype occurred many times. V and J are TRBV20-1 and TRBJ2-1, with 13 positions matching TRBD2. This CDR3 comprises 16 residues. Trimming took 6 bases from V and 5 from J; bases not matched to a gene: 10. CDR1 is DFQATT, CDR2 SNEGSKA, per germline (reference sequence). The CDR3 region is CSARQPGTSGDNEQFF. In DNA, the CDR3 is TGCAGTGCCCGCCAACCCGGGACTAGCGGGGACAATGAGCAGTTCTTC.

V and J are TRBV29-1 and TRBJ2-7, with D perhaps matching TRBD1 or TRBD2 (5 bases each). Trimming took off 5 bases at V and 0 bases at J, with 14 bases between the two ends. Germline V CDR1 and CDR2: SQVTM, ANQGSEA. The CDR3 extends over 14 amino acids. DNA of the CDR3: TGCAGCGTTCTGGTGGCAGGGAGCTCCTACGAGCAGTACTTC. It codes for CSVLVAGSSYEQYF.

Regarding this clonotype: This may be a read error, as it is one base from a much larger clone. This chain joins TRBV5-1 and TRBJ2-7; the D gene is possibly TRBD2 (6 bases). Trimming pared 5 bases from V and 3 bases from J, leaving 15 bases between. This CDR3 is 14 amino acids long. Per the germline V gene, CDR1 is SGHRS and CDR2 is YFSETQ. The DNA for the CDR3 is TGCGCCAGCAGACAGCCGGGACTGAACTACGAGCAGTACTTC. It specifies CASRQPGLNYEQYF.

The CDR3 region has the DNA TGCAGCGTTGAAAGAGCCAGAGGCCCAAGGAATGAGCAGTTCTTC. As protein: CSVERARGPRNEQFF. The V and J genes are TRBV29-1 and TRBJ2-1, with unresolved D. Germline V lookup: CDR1 SQVTM, CDR2 ANQGSEA. Trimming took 2 bases from V and 7 from J, leaving 18 bases between them. The CDR3 runs to 15 residues.

Only one count was recorded for this clonotype. The CDR3 nucleotides read TGTGCCAGCAGCGAGGACCGAGACCTTTCCTACAATGAGCAGTACTTC. It codes for CASSEDRDLSYNEQYF. The chain recombines TRBV7-2 with TRBJ2-1; D not resolved. The J call may be incorrect, as the DNA end agrees better with TRBJ2-7. The CDR3 has 16 residues. Germline V lookup: CDR1 SGHTA, CDR2 FQGNSA.

For this clonotype: A much bigger clone sits one base away, suggesting this may be a read error. The V and J genes are TRBV5-1 and TRBJ1-2, with 10 bases that match TRBD1. J was trimmed by 7 bases and V by 3 bases; bases with no gene match: 6. This CDR3 has 14 residues. CDR1 SGHRS and CDR2 YFSETQ come from the germline V gene. The CDR3 DNA is TGCGCCAGCAGCTGGTCGGGACAGGGGTCTGGCTACACCTTC. It is translated as CASSWSGQGSGYTF.

The sample holds many counts of this clonotype. As DNA, the CDR3 is TGCAGTGCTAGAGATTTCCGGGGGGGCACCTACGAGCAGTACTTC. This sequence encodes CSARDFRGGTYEQYF. J is TRBJ2-7 and V is TRBV20-1, with 8 bases identical to TRBD2. Germline CDR1 is DFQATT and CDR2 is SNEGSKA (reference sequence). CDR3 length: 15 amino acids. V lost 0 bases to trimming and J lost 2 bases; unmatched junction nucleotides: 6.

The chain links TRBV25-1 to TRBJ2-2; a possible D gene is TRBD1 (6 bases). Trimming left V 1 base short and J 6 bases short, with 18 bases between. CDR3 length: 17 amino acids. Germline-derived CDR1 and CDR2 are MGHDK and SYGVNS. CDR3 amino acids: CASSELGQGIRPGELFF. CDR3 coding DNA: TGTGCCAGCAGTGAATTGGGGCAGGGGATACGCCCCGGGGAGCTGTTTTTT.

The sample holds many counts of this clonotype. The genes are TRBV3-1 and TRBJ2-5; the match to TRBD1 covers 7 bases. Germline V CDR1 and CDR2: LGHDT, YNNKEL (reference sequence). This CDR3 region has 14 residues. Trimming took 3 bases from V and 4 from J; bases not matched to a gene: 5. CDR3 bases: TGTGCCAGCAGCCAGGAGGACAGGAGAGAGACCCAGTACTTC. As protein: CASSQEDRRETQYF.

This sequence joins TRBV2 and TRBJ1-4; TRBD1 matches at 8 bases. The V segment lost 3 bases and the J segment 11 bases; nucleotides outside the gene matches: 8. This CDR3 contains 14 residues. Germline assignment: CDR1 SNHLY and CDR2 FYNNEI. CDR3 region: CASSESQGAQKLFF. DNA of the CDR3: TGTGCCAGCAGTGAGTCCCAGGGGGCGCAGAAACTGTTTTTT.

There are many counts of this clonotype. The CDR3 here is CSAGGHGTGELFF. The CDR3 DNA follows: TGCAGCGCGGGGGGGCACGGCACCGGGGAGCTGTTTTTT. This chain links TRBV29-1 with TRBJ2-2, with TRBD2 matching over 8 bases. J lost 4 bases, V lost 7 bases, and 5 bases had no gene match. CDR1 is SQVTM and CDR2 is ANQGSEA in the germline V gene. The CDR3 has 13 residues.

The chain uses TRBV7-9 and TRBJ1-2; 7 bases agree with TRBD1. J was trimmed by 2 bases and V by 4 bases; bases with no gene match: 7. The CDR3 loop spans 15 amino acids. The germline CDR1 and CDR2 sequences are SEHNR and FQNEAQ (reference sequence). The CDR3 reads CASSWGQSANYGYTF. Here the CDR3 DNA reads TGTGCCAGCAGCTGGGGACAGTCCGCGAACTATGGCTACACCTTC.

The chain combines TRBV2 with TRBJ2-1; TRBD2 agrees at 7 bases. The germline CDR1 and CDR2 sequences are SNHLY and FYNNEI. The V gene end was trimmed by 7 bases and the J gene end by 0 bases; junction bases not matched to a gene: 3. The CDR3 is 14 amino acids. CDR3 bases: TGTGCCAGCAAGAGCGGGGACTCCTACAATGAGCAGTTCTTC. It yields the protein CASKSGDSYNEQFF.

This clonotype was seen repeatedly, ten times or more. The V and J genes are TRBV29-1 and TRBJ2-6; D call uncertain. The germline gives CDR1 SQVTM, CDR2 ANQGSEA. The CDR3 extends over 16 amino acids. Between the trimmed V and J ends, which lost 0 bases and 0 bases, there was a span of 9 bases. The CDR3 coding sequence is TGCAGCGTTGAAGATGAGCCGAGCTCTGGGGCCAACGTCCTGACTTTC. Amino acids: CSVEDEPSSGANVLTF.

This chain joins TRBV6-5 and TRBJ1-6; 8 bases are a match to TRBD1. The CDR3 extends over 17 amino acids. J was trimmed by 5 bases and V by 1 base; bases with no gene match: 7. The V gene's germline CDR1 is MNHEY and CDR2 SVGAGI. CDR3 sequence: CASSYYTGTGDNSPLHF. The CDR3 DNA reads as TGTGCCAGCAGTTACTATACCGGGACAGGCGATAATTCACCCCTCCACTTT.

Turning to this clonotype: A junction boundary mismatches the germline segment, possibly from a read error. The gene calls are TRBV30 and TRBJ1-1; D is uncertain. From germline, CDR1 is GTSNPN and CDR2 SVGIG (reference sequence). CDR3 length: 13 residues. The CDR3 reads CAWVLSAGTETFF. Here the CDR3 DNA reads TGTGCCTGGGTCCTCAGCGCGGGCACTGAAACTTTCTTT.

This clonotype has a single count. This rearrangement joins TRBV19 to TRBJ2-7; D is ambiguous. Looked up from germline, CDR1 is LNHDA and CDR2 is SQIVND (reference sequence). The CDR3 is 13 amino acids. Trimming pared 4 bases from V and 4 bases from J, leaving 11 bases between. The CDR3 DNA sequence: TGTGCCAGTAGTACCGACATCCTATACGAGCAGTACGTC. It encodes CASSTDILYEQYV.

Ten or more counts support this clonotype. The rearrangement uses TRBV7-9 and TRBJ2-5; 10 bases are a match to TRBD1. From germline, CDR1 is SEHNR and CDR2 FQNEAQ (reference sequence). The CDR3 has 15 amino acids. J was trimmed by 5 bases and V by 5 bases; bases with no gene match: 8. Written as DNA, the CDR3 is TGTGCCAGCAGCCCGCCGGGACAGGGGACGGAGACCCAGTACTTC. It yields the protein CASSPPGQGTETQYF.

V gene TRBV20-1 combines with J gene TRBJ2-7; D ambiguous. Germline loops: CDR1 DFQATT, CDR2 SNEGSKA (reference sequence). V was pared by 0 bases and J by 8 bases, with 14 bases between. The CDR3 totals 13 residues. In DNA, the CDR3 is TGCAGTGCTAGAGATTACGAGATGGGCCAGCAGTACTTC. As protein: CSARDYEMGQQYF.

This clonotype came up many times. The chain uses TRBV7-2 and TRBJ2-7; D gene ambiguous. The V end lost 5 bases, the J end lost 7 bases, and 18 bases lay between the germline ends. CDR3 size: 14 residues. Germline V CDR1 and CDR2: SGHTA, FQGNSA. The DNA for the CDR3 is TGTGCCAGCAGCAGTGGAGACCAAAGTAAGGAGCAGTACTTC. Translated, it gives CASSSGDQSKEQYF. Complete variable domain (other parts from reference TRBV7-2 and TRBJ2-7): GAGVSQSPSNKVTEKGKDVELRCDPISGHTALYWYRQSLGQGLEFLIYFQGNSAPDKSGLPSDRFSAERTGGSVSTLTIQRTQQEDSAVYLCASSSGDQSKEQYFGPGTRLTVT.